This TCR beta chain was obtained from a study of blood T cell repertoires in COVID-19 (dated by TCRdb to about 2020). For context, the study as a whole: Samples from collaborators originated in the United States, Italy and Spain and spanned both the acute and convalescent phases of COVID-19. The material from the prospective study consisted of cDNA or gDNA derived from T cells, B-cell-depleted T cells, or PBMCs. The dataset comprised deeply sampled blood TCRbeta repertoires from subjects exposed to, actively infected with, or recovered from COVID-19. The repertoires were released in a freely available public database meant as a resource for research on the immune response to SARS-CoV-2. The samples were drawn from two sources: the first 160 participants of the ongoing ImmuneRACE study, and some 1,300 subjects contributed by 6 global collaborators. Nearly every sample came with metadata listing a de-identified subject ID, COVID-19 status, age in years and sex. Where HLA class I and class II types were available, the types were taken from metadata supplied by the sample provider, not from assay-based typing. Overall study outcomes, separate from this receptor: The amount of clinical and demographic metadata varied by source and participant and was provided uncurated.

Inclusive of the bounding cysteine and phenylalanine, the CDR3 is 15 residues long. The CDR3 DNA has 45 bases and is translated from base 1. Relative to germline, V is 2 bases shorter and J is 2 bases shorter, with 9 bases between their ends. Via the germline V gene, CDR1 is ENHRY and CDR2 SYGVKD. This clone was picked up one time. Its recognized antigen is unknown. Base qualities are not provided; no much larger clone lies one nucleotide away. Participants in the prospective study were enrolled through a virtual design, were aged roughly 18 to 90 years, and lived in 24 United States geographic areas. To assign participants to cohorts, the prospective study relied on clinical history that participants themselves reported in a screening survey and a study questionnaire. Exposed participants had been in contact with someone with a PCR-confirmed or clinician-diagnosed COVID-19 case within 2 weeks of study entry. In the prospective study, mobile phlebotomists collected whole blood, serum and a nasopharyngeal or oropharyngeal swab from each participant. Additional blood draws and questionnaires over a 2-month period could optionally be provided by prospective study participants. Blood samples from the prospective study were shipped frozen or at room temperature prior to DNA extraction.

TCRbeta CDR3 regions were amplified from genomic DNA by means of the immunoSEQ Assay, a bias-controlled multiplex PCR. The paper's data handling went like this. Nucleated cell counts per sample were estimated from amplification of reference gene primers within the assay. To quantify the absolute abundance of each unique TCRbeta CDR3 rearrangement, sequence reads were collapsed and filtered. For each sample, productive Simpson clonality was calculated as the square root of Simpson's diversity index over productive rearrangements. The immuneACCESS repertoire file appears here via TCRdb, limited to in-frame rearrangements. These files lack a portion of the clones; in checked studies, under half of the deficit traces to unresolved V genes, and the cause of the others is not known. V and J calls plus clone size are reproduced from that table; the DNA served to infer D and trimming. In this sample the table shows roughly 180,000 clones, roughly three quarters of which occur a single time. Jointly, the top ten make up approximately 15% of the sample.

The receptor's source is a man in his sixties who had been exposed to COVID-19. This chain joins TRBV10-3 to TRBJ2-2, and TRBD2 may be the D gene, going by 5 matching bases. Input material: PBMCs or T cells enriched from blood (not recorded which). The base sequence is TGTGCCATCAGTGAGATACTAGTAAACACCGGGGAGCTGTTTTTT. The resulting protein is CAISEILVNTGELFF.